This TCR beta chain comes out of a study of T cells in Graves' hyperthyroidism and ophthalmopathy. Study-wide results and limits: The model identified upcoming ophthalmopathy a median approximately six months ahead of onset. Expanded thyroid clonotypes (above 0.001) were mostly also found in blood.

Criteria for exclusion of patients were uncontrolled infection, other autoimmune disease, pregnancy or lactation. Clinical symptoms, serum thyroxine, TRAb, thyroid ultrasound and orbital computed tomography established diagnosis. The CDR3 spans 13 residues. J was trimmed by 9 bases and V by 3 bases; bases with no gene match: 2. This clonotype is a singleton in its sample. Its target is not known. There were TCR beta CDR3 regions amplified from RNA transcripts. First-round RT-PCR with HTBI primers amplified the TCR CDR3 region. TCRdb used MiXCR to reprocess the multiplex PCR reads, holding one entry per CDR3 protein. The sample records 550,000 to 600,000 distinct CDR3 sequences, around 45% being singletons.

This TCR was sampled from an adult woman with Graves' disease, either hyperthyroidism or ophthalmopathy (not recorded which). The V gene is TRBV12-3 or TRBV12-4, the J gene TRBJ2-4, with 10 bases matching TRBD1. The source material was peripheral blood or thyroid tissue (not recorded which). Here the CDR3 reads CASSLRDRGIQYF. As DNA, the CDR3 is TGTGCCAGCAGTTTGCGGGACAGGGGCATTCAGTACTTC.